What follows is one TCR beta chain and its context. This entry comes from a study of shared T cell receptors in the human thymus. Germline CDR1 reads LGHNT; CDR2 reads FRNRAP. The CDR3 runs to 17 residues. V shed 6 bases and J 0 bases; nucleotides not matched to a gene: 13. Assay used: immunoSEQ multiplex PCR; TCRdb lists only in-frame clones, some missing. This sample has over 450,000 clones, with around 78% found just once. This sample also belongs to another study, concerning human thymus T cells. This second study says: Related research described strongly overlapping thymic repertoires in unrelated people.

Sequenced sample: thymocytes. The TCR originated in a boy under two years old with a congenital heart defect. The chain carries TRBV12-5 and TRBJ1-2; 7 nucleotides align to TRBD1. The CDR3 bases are TGTGCTAGTGGCTCCAAGGGACAGAAATTAGCTAACTATGGCTACACCTTC. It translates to CASGSKGQKLANYGYTF.